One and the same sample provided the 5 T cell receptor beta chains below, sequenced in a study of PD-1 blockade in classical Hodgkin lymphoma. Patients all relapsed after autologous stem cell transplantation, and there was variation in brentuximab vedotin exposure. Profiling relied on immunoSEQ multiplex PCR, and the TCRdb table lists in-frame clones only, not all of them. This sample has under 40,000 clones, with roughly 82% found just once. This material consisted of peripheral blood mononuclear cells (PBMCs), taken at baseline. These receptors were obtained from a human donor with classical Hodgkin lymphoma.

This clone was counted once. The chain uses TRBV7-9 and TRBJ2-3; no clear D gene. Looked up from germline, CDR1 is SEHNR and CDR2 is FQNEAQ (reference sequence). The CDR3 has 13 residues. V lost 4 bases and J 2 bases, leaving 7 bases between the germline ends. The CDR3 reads CASSYGSTDTQYF. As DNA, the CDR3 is TGTGCCAGCAGCTACGGCTCCACAGATACGCAGTATTTT.

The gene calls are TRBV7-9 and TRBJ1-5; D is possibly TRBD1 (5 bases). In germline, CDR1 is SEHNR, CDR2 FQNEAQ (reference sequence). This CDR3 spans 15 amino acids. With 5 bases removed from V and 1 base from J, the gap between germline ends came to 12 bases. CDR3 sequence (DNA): TGTGCCAGCAGCCCGGGGGGGGGAAGCAATCAGCCCCAGCATTTT. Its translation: CASSPGGGSNQPQHF.

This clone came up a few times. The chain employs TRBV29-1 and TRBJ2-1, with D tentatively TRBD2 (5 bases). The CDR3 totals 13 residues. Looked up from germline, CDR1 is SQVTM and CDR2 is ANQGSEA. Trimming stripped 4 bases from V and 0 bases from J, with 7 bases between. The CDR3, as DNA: TGCAGCGTTGCCCGGGGCTCCTACAATGAGCAGTTCTTC. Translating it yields CSVARGSYNEQFF.

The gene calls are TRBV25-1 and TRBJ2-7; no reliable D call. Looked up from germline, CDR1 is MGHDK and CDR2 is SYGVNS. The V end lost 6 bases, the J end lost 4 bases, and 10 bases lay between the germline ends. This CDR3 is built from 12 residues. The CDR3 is CASSKNRYEQYF. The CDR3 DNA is TGTGCCAGCAGCAAGAATCGGTACGAGCAGTACTTC.

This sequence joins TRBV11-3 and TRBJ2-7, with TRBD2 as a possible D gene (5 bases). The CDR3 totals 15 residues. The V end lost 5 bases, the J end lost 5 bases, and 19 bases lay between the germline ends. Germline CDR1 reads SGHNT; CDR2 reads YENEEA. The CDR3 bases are TGTGCCAGCAGCCCCCAGTCCACGGGGTTTGACGAGCAGTACTTC. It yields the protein CASSPQSTGFDEQYF.